The present TCR beta chain was sequenced within a study of identical twins. This clonotype occurred a few times. Its antigen is undetermined. Study-wide results and caveats: Excess low generation probability was seen in twin-shared out-of-frame alpha sequences. In cord blood, abundant beta clonotypes had fewer insertions; memory showed no trend. Partial confounding of zero-insertion analyses by invariant MAIT and iNKT cells was possible.

Unique molecular identifiers were present on cDNA, and template switching added a universal primer site. A single record per CDR3 protein comes from TCRdb applying MiXCR to the 5' RACE reads. The data contain more than 650,000 distinct CDR3 sequences, around 6% of them singletons. The germline V and J ends were trimmed by 4 bases and 4 bases, with 14 bases remaining between them. This CDR3 has 14 amino acids. Germline loops: CDR1 SGDLS, CDR2 YYNGEE. This chain joins TRBV9 and TRBJ1-2, with D perhaps matching TRBD1 (6 bases). The sequence derives from a man younger than 35 in good health. The sequencing input was naive T cells sorted from blood. The CDR3 spells CASSPPGDFYGYTF. The DNA of the CDR3 is TGTGCCAGCAGCCCACCAGGGGACTTCTATGGCTACACCTTC.